Listed here is a single T cell receptor beta chain. What it binds is not known. The sample is drawn from a study of regulatory T cells in long-lasting Graves disease. Whole-study context: Under 3 months of antithyroid drugs had been taken by newly diagnosed Graves' patients.

Study-level results: New patients shared about a thousand public clonotypes, fewer than the approximately 2,500 shared by persistent patients. When disease was persistent, TRBV28, TRBJ1-2 and TRBJ2-5 were the favored segments.

V was cut by 5 bases and J by 2 bases, with 10 bases left in between. This CDR3 comprises 13 residues. Germline V lookup: CDR1 MDHEN, CDR2 SYDVKM. Time point denoted: newly diagnosed GD, antithyroid drugs for less than 3 months. The TCR library was made from RNA extracted from PBMCs. Patients came through an endocrinology department, and that department was in Xi'an, China. Arm-PCR with iRepertoire HTBI primers amplified the CDR3 regions for these TCR beta libraries. MiXCR, run by TCRdb on the multiplex PCR reads, gives a single entry per CDR3 protein. The sample shows more than 450,000 distinct CDR3 sequences, around 11% of them seen only once. These same records also appear under a second study, on T cells in Graves' hyperthyroidism and ophthalmopathy.

The specimen was peripheral blood mononuclear cells (PBMCs), collected at new diagnosis, from a patient treated with antithyroid drugs. The chain is built from TRBV28 and TRBJ2-7; no definite D call. This clonotype originated in a woman in her 30s with Graves disease. CDR3 in amino acids: CASSPPPTYEQYF. CDR3 in DNA: TGTGCCAGCAGTCCCCCCCCGACCTACGAGCAGTACTTC.